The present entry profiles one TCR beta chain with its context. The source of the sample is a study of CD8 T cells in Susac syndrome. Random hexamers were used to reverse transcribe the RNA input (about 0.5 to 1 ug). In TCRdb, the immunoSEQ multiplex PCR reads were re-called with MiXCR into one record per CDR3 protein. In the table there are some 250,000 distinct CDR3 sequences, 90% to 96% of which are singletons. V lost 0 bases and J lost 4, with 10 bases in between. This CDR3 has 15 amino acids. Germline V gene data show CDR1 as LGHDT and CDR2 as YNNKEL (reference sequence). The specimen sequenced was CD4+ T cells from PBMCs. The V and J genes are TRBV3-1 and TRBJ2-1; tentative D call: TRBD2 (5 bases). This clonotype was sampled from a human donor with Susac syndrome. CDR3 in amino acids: CASSQDASTYNEQFF. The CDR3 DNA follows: TGTGCCAGCAGCCAAGATGCTAGCACGTACAATGAGCAGTTCTTC.